This entry concerns a single T cell receptor beta chain. The antigen remains undetermined. The CDR3 totals 13 residues. Germline CDR1 LGHNA, CDR2 YNFKEQ. V lost 3 bases to trimming and J lost 13 bases, with 15 bases between them. The table came from immunoSEQ multiplex PCR; TCRdb's copy has only in-frame clones and leaves some out. In the table there are about 2.1 million clones, 93% of which are singletons. Naive CD8 populations comprised CD45RO-negative cells positively selected for CCR7, excluding terminally differentiated effector memory CD45RA+ cells. This record comes from a study of shared clonotypes between healthy human individuals. Study-wide findings and caveats: Some naive CD4 clonotypes, roughly 4.7%, turned up in common across several donors.

The chain couples TRBV4-2 to TRBJ1-4; tentative D call: TRBD1 (5 bases). The sequencing input was naive CD8+ T cells from PBMCs. The origin of this receptor is a man aged 18-30 years in good health. Some clones in this sample may be carry-over from other donors' samples. The DNA for the CDR3 is TGTGCCAGCAGCCAGGGACCGATCCCCGGACTGTTTTTT. Its protein product is CASSQGPIPGLFF.